This entry features one TCR beta chain sequence. This clonotype occurred many times. Its recognized antigen is unknown. The input lacks base qualities; no much larger clone sits a single base away. The donors were around 39 Caucasian individuals from Russia, aged 6 to 90 years, who were systemically healthy. Each donor gave about 9.2 milliliters of peripheral blood, drawn into EDTA-treated Vacutainer tubes. PBMCs were isolated by Ficoll-Paque density-gradient centrifugation, with at least 6 million obtained per sample. Trizol reagent was used to extract total RNA from the PBMCs, yielding at least 6 micrograms per sample. The percentages of naive CD45RAhigh/CD27high T cells were determined by flow cytometry on a PBMC aliquot from every donor. Library construction relied on 5' RACE. The instrument was an Illumina HiSeq 2500. A second PCR of roughly 7 to 12 cycles was run with a J-beta primer mix and a sample-barcoded 5' primer. A template-switch 5' adaptor carrying 12 random nucleotides introduced a unique molecular identifier onto each TCR beta cDNA molecule. Each sample yielded at least 2.5 million CDR3-containing paired-end reads. First-strand cDNA synthesis was performed from all RNA using the Mint cDNA synthesis kit, with priming by a TRBC-specific oligonucleotide. All cDNA was treated with uracil-DNA glycosylase and then went through a first 18-cycle PCR with the universal primers M1SS and BC2_uni_R. The paper's processing steps were these. For normalization, 1 million high-quality reads were randomly selected from each sample, with every read carrying a distinct molecular identifier. Reads with shared molecular identifiers were discarded instead of being binned into consensus sequences. MiTCR, set to a Q25 quality threshold and the strictest error-elimination algorithm, was used for CDR3 identification, clonotype clustering and error correction. A nonparametric unseen species model with Euler transformation was used to estimate lower-bound total TCR beta diversity. TCRdb reprocessing: public reads trimmed at Q25 with fastp, clones called with MiXCR, in-frame beta chains kept. Each CDR3 protein appears once, grouped with its most common genes and DNA. These V and J calls rely on TCRdb rather than the paper's analysis. This sample gives some 1.7 million distinct CDR3 sequences in total; 28% of them show up just once. The leading ten clones occupy roughly 8% of the sample.

The source of the sample is a study of blood T cells in healthy people across ages (dated by TCRdb to about 2015). Looking at the study overall: In model experiments, template switching captured roughly one uniquely barcoded TCR beta cDNA molecule for every two T cells. Using deep sequencing normalized with unique cDNA molecular identifiers, the study measured how TCR beta repertoire diversity changes with age. Four age groups were formed from the donors: young (average 16 years), middle-aged (around 41), aged (around 68) and long-lived (about 80). To avoid experimental bias, donors of different ages were randomly spread across the sequencing lanes. The study analyzed two additional independent replicas of 1 million unique cDNA reads from the same blood draw for two donors, one aged 18 to 30 and one aged 80 or older. Paper-wide results and their limitations: Because donor CMV infection status was unknown, age-related changes in expanded clonotypes were potentially confounded. Conclusive comparison of naive and antigen-experienced compartments was prevented by the profiling of bulk unsorted PBMCs. Compared with the aged group, more naive CD4+ T cells, fewer expanded clones and increased TCR diversity were shown by the long-lived group, suggesting age selection. Estimates of total diversity from one million sequenced T cells were regarded as lower bounds and underestimates. A strong correlation was found between observed TCR beta diversity and the percentage of naive T cells measured by flow cytometry. Observed TCR beta diversity per million T cells fell roughly linearly with age, and a significant reduction was already apparent by age around 36.

The sequence was obtained from a woman in her thirties in good health. What was sequenced was blood.

For the CDR3, the sequence is CASRPLIAPNYGYTF. The sequenced DNA: TGTGCCAGCAGGCCGTTAATTGCCCCTAACTATGGCTACACCTTC. The chain couples TRBV6-5 to TRBJ1-2; the D gene is not confidently resolved. The CDR3 holds 15 amino acids from the cysteine to the phenylalanine. Here the CDR3 DNA is all that survives: 45 bases in frame from base 1. CDR1 and CDR2, per the germline V gene, are MNHEY and SVGAGI. V drops 6 bases and J drops 0 bases, leaving 14 bases in between.